These T cell receptor beta chains were read from a single sample in a study of shared clonotypes between healthy human individuals. TCRdb keeps only in-frame clones here, not all; method: immunoSEQ multiplex PCR. The sample has 950,000 to 1,100,000 clones, around three quarters seen once. Sequenced: memory CD4+ T cells from PBMCs. These receptors were taken from a man between 18 and 35 years old in good health. Some clones in this sample may be carry-over from other donors' samples. Both conserved end residues are part of each CDR3. A D gene is named only where the DNA matches it firmly. Part of the rows lack a size; the others show once, few, many or a class for expanded clones.

V	D	size	J	CDR3	DNA
TRBV19	-	-	TRBJ2-2	CAPGGVTGPNTGELFF	TGTGCCCCCGGTGGGGTGACAGGTCCGAACACCGGGGAGCTGTTTTTT
TRBV10-3	TRBD2	-	TRBJ2-3	CAISGSGSGDTQYF	TGTGCCATCAGTGGGAGCGGGAGCGGGGATACGCAGTATTTT
TRBV19	TRBD2	-	TRBJ2-1	CASTKSGTSGRAGKEQFF	TGTGCCAGTACCAAGTCTGGGACTAGCGGGAGGGCCGGCAAAGAGCAGTTCTTC
TRBV5-6	-	-	TRBJ2-2	CASSPLGTLNTGELFF	TGTGCCAGCAGCCCGCTCGGGACACTGAACACCGGGGAGCTGTTTTTT
TRBV6-5	TRBD1	-	TRBJ1-2	CASSGGGSNYGYTF	TGTGCCAGCAGCGGAGGGGGCTCTAACTATGGCTACACCTTC
TRBV10-3	TRBD2	few	TRBJ2-1	CAINSGRGEGYNEQFF	TGTGCCATCAATAGCGGGAGAGGGGAGGGGTACAATGAGCAGTTCTTC
TRBV19	-	-	TRBJ1-5	CASSTPLAASNQPQHF	TGTGCCAGTAGTACTCCTTTAGCAGCTAGCAATCAGCCCCAGCATTTT
TRBV28	TRBD1	-	TRBJ1-5	CASRGDGTAGQPQHF	TGTGCCAGCAGGGGGGATGGGACAGCTGGTCAGCCCCAGCATTTT
TRBV5-4	TRBD1	-	TRBJ1-1	CASSLQGLQRSTEAFF	TGTGCCAGCAGCTTACAGGGGCTTCAGAGGAGCACTGAAGCTTTCTTT
TRBV20-1	-	-	TRBJ2-7	CSASSGYEQYF	TGCAGTGCTAGTAGCGGATACGAGCAGTACTTC
TRBV5-1	TRBD2	-	TRBJ2-1	CASSPYTSGRAREQFF	TGCGCCAGCAGTCCTTATACTAGCGGGAGGGCCCGTGAGCAGTTCTTC
TRBV2	-	-	TRBJ2-5	CASTTGTAQETQYF	TGTGCCAGCACCACTGGGACGGCTCAAGAGACCCAGTACTTC
TRBV14	-	-	TRBJ1-1	CASSRPPAFF	TGTGCCAGCAGCCGGCCCCCGGCTTTCTTT
TRBV6-6	-	-	TRBJ2-4	CASSYPPEGAKNIQYF	TGTGCCAGCAGTTACCCCCCAGAGGGGGCCAAAAACATTCAGTACTTC
TRBV27	-	-	TRBJ1-4	CASSPRVAEWSTNEKLFF	TGTGCCAGCAGTCCTCGGGTCGCGGAATGGTCAACTAATGAAAAACTGTTTTTT
TRBV5-1	-	once	TRBJ1-1	CASSLAVYNTEAFF	TGCGCCAGCAGCTTGGCCGTTTACAACACTGAAGCTTTCTTT
TRBV30	TRBD2	-	TRBJ2-3	CAWGLAGSTDTQYF	TGTGCCTGGGGACTAGCGGGGAGCACAGATACGCAGTATTTT
TRBV28	-	-	TRBJ2-4	CASGSGGLAKNIQYF	TGTGCCAGCGGCTCTGGGGGTCTAGCCAAAAACATTCAGTACTTC
TRBV27	TRBD2	-	TRBJ2-7	CASSSLAGGYEQYF	TGTGCCAGCAGTTCACTAGCGGGAGGCTACGAGCAGTACTTC
TRBV5-4	-	-	TRBJ1-3	CASSDTVSGNTIYF	TGTGCCAGCAGCGATACAGTATCTGGAAACACCATATATTTT
TRBV7-3	-	-	TRBJ2-7	CASSLTSGDGYEQYF	TGTGCCAGCAGCTTAACATCCGGTGACGGCTACGAGCAGTACTTC
TRBV6-5	TRBD1	-	TRBJ1-5	CASSYSAGGDQPQHF	TGTGCCAGCAGTTACTCGGCAGGGGGCGATCAGCCCCAGCATTTT
TRBV6-1	TRBD1	-	TRBJ1-4	CASSGPGTGLNEKLFF	TGTGCCAGCAGTGGTCCCGGGACAGGGCTTAATGAAAAACTGTTTTTT
TRBV5-1	-	-	TRBJ2-3	CASSLGTGGSTDTQYF	TGCGCCAGCAGCTTGGGAACCGGGGGTAGCACAGATACGCAGTATTTT
TRBV30	-	once	TRBJ2-4	CAWSAPPGMVVAKNIQYF	TGTGCCTGGAGTGCCCCACCCGGGATGGTTGTAGCCAAAAACATTCAGTACTTC
TRBV27	TRBD2	-	TRBJ2-1	CASSPRGLAGTYNEQFF	TGTGCCAGCAGTCCGCGCGGGCTAGCGGGCACCTACAATGAGCAGTTCTTC
TRBV5-4	TRBD2	-	TRBJ2-1	CASSPPGTSGRYNEQFF	TGTGCCAGCAGCCCACCCGGGACTAGCGGGAGGTACAATGAGCAGTTCTTC
TRBV28	TRBD1	-	TRBJ2-7	CASGHRGWDEQYF	TGTGCCAGCGGGCACAGGGGTTGGGACGAGCAGTACTTC
TRBV5-1	TRBD1	-	TRBJ2-2	CASSRRGQGDTGELFF	TGCGCCAGCAGCCGCCGGGGACAGGGAGACACCGGGGAGCTGTTTTTT
TRBV28	-	few	TRBJ2-2	CASTKSPGKDTGELFF	TGTGCCAGCACTAAATCACCAGGAAAGGACACCGGGGAGCTGTTTTTT
TRBV30	TRBD1	-	TRBJ1-4	CAWDRGSGGNEKLFF	TGTGCCTGGGACAGGGGATCCGGCGGTAATGAAAAACTGTTTTTT
TRBV29-1	-	-	TRBJ1-1	CSEGRVGGQAFF	TGCAGCGAAGGCAGAGTTGGGGGGCAAGCTTTCTTT
TRBV18	-	-	TRBJ1-1	CASSPRQETEAFF	TGTGCCAGCTCACCCCGACAGGAAACTGAAGCTTTCTTT
TRBV28	TRBD1	-	TRBJ1-1	CASRLLTGITEAFF	TGTGCCAGCAGATTACTGACAGGGATCACTGAAGCTTTCTTT
TRBV10-3	-	-	TRBJ2-7	CAISGSGLLYEQYF	TGTGCCATCAGTGGATCGGGACTCCTCTACGAGCAGTACTTC
TRBV19	TRBD1	-	TRBJ1-4	CATRTGPRVSRGEKLFF	TGTGCCACCCGGACAGGTCCGCGGGTCTCGCGGGGTGAAAAACTGTTTTTT
TRBV7-2	-	-	TRBJ2-1	CASSPRVFRGNEQFF	TGTGCCAGCAGCCCCCGGGTCTTTAGAGGGAATGAGCAGTTCTTC
TRBV19	TRBD1	-	TRBJ1-2	CASSTLQGAHYGYTF	TGTGCCAGTAGTACCCTTCAGGGGGCCCACTATGGCTACACCTTC
TRBV5-1	TRBD1	-	TRBJ1-4	CASSLVVGQGYEKLFF	TGCGCCAGCAGCTTGGTTGTAGGACAGGGGTATGAAAAACTGTTTTTT
TRBV7-6	-	few	TRBJ1-1	CASSSGDIYTEAFF	TGTGCCAGCAGCTCGGGGGACATCTACACTGAAGCTTTCTTT
TRBV28	TRBD2	few	TRBJ2-5	CASSCVASGCQETQYF	TGTGCCAGCAGTTGTGTGGCTAGCGGGTGCCAAGAGACCCAGTACTTC